The 27 T cell receptor beta chains presented below share a single source sample, sequenced in a study of T cell repertoires in cytomegalovirus infection. MiXCR, applied by TCRdb to the reads, yields one record per CDR3 protein. The sample shows approximately 250,000 distinct CDR3 sequences, approximately 7% of them seen only once. The sample was PBMCs. The receptors shown here come from a human donor in good health (CMV status not recorded). Some clones in this sample may be carry-over from other donors' samples.

The rearrangement uses TRBV4-1 and TRBJ1-1; weak D call: TRBD1 (5 bases). CDR1 MGHRA and CDR2 YSYEKL come from the germline V gene. V was cut by 0 bases and J by 4 bases, with 6 bases left in between. The CDR3 loop spans 13 amino acids. In nucleotides, the CDR3 is TGCGCCAGCAGCCAAGATCAGGGCACTGAAGCTTTCTTT. Protein sequence: CASSQDQGTEAFF.

The rearrangement uses TRBV14 and TRBJ2-2; 7 nucleotides match TRBD1. Trimming removed 7 bases from V and 0 bases from J; junction bases left unmatched: 2. The germline V gene encodes CDR1 SGHDN and CDR2 FVKESK. The CDR3 contains 14 residues. The CDR3 region has the DNA TGTGCCAGCATGACAGGGACGAACACCGGGGAGCTGTTTTTT. Amino acid sequence: CASMTGTNTGELFF.

This clonotype was counted a single time. This chain joins TRBV7-9 and TRBJ2-6; D uncertain. Looked up from germline, CDR1 is SEHNR and CDR2 is FQNEAQ (reference sequence). This CDR3 spans 15 amino acids. V shed 6 bases and J shed 0 bases, with 9 bases lying between them. In DNA, the CDR3 is TGTGCCAGCAGTTTCATACTCTCTGGGGCCAACGTCCTGACTTTC. Its translation: CASSFILSGANVLTF. Full variable domain (outside the CDR3, taken from reference TRBV7-9 and TRBJ2-6): DTGVSQNPRHKITKRGQNVTFRCDPISEHNRLYWYRQTLGQGPEFLTYFQNEAQLEKSRLLSDRFSAERPKGSFSTLEIQRTEQGDSAMYLCASSFILSGANVLTFGAGSRLTVL.

This clonotype was seen repeatedly, ten times or more. The chain links TRBV19 to TRBJ1-5; D is perhaps TRBD1 (6 bases). V was cut by 3 bases and J by 3 bases, with 15 bases left in between. The CDR3 covers 16 residues. Per germline, CDR1 LNHDA and CDR2 SQIVND (reference sequence). The CDR3 is CASSIVAQGFNQPQHF. The CDR3 DNA follows: TGTGCCAGTAGTATCGTGGCGCAGGGGTTCAATCAGCCCCAGCATTTT.

Many counts were recorded for this clonotype. The V call is TRBV6-6, the J call TRBJ2-3; D possibly corresponds to TRBD1 (6 bases). This CDR3 has 12 residues. The V gene's germline CDR1 is MNHNY and CDR2 SVGAGI (reference sequence). Trimming took off 8 bases at V and 6 bases at J, with 12 bases between the two ends. The CDR3 DNA reads TGTGCCAGCGGGGGCTCGAGGGATACGCAGTATTTT. Its translation: CASGGSRDTQYF.

This clonotype was picked up a small number of times. CDR3 DNA: TGTGCCAGCAGTACCACTGGAAACCTCGCCTATGGCTACACCTTC. It yields the protein CASSTTGNLAYGYTF. The chain employs TRBV28 and TRBJ1-2, with D hard to call. V dropped 5 bases and J dropped 4 bases, with 17 bases sitting between them. The germline V gene has CDR1 MDHEN and CDR2 SYDVKM. The length of the CDR3 is 15 residues.

This clonotype was seen ten or more times. The V gene is TRBV15, the J gene TRBJ1-4; D ambiguous. In germline, CDR1 is LNHNV, CDR2 YYDKDF (reference sequence). The V end lost 0 bases, the J end lost 8 bases, and 4 bases lay between the germline ends. The CDR3 has 12 residues. CDR3 sequence reads: CATSRDDEKLFF. In DNA form, the CDR3 reads TGTGCCACCAGCAGAGATGACGAAAAACTGTTTTTT.

Comment on this clonotype: Given a much more abundant clone one base away, this may be a read error. This sequence joins TRBV20-1 and TRBJ1-5; D may be TRBD1 (5 bases). Germline-derived CDR1 and CDR2 are DFQATT and SNEGSKA (reference sequence). The CDR3 is 14 amino acids. The CDR3 protein is CSARGDASNQHQHF. CDR3 coding DNA: TGCAGTGCTAGAGGGGACGCCAGCAATCAGCACCAGCATTTT.

V usage is TRBV5-1 and J usage is TRBJ2-5; tentatively, D is TRBD2 (6 bases). Germline CDR1 is SGHRS and CDR2 is YFSETQ. V lost 6 bases to trimming and J lost 4 bases, with 13 bases between them. CDR3 length equals 13 residues. The CDR3 reads CASTLDYSETQYF. CDR3 coding DNA: TGCGCCAGCACCCTGGACTATTCAGAGACCCAGTACTTC.

In its sample, this clonotype was seen many times. V and J are TRBV7-2 and TRBJ2-2; D gene unclear. The length of the CDR3 is 11 residues. V lost 4 bases and J lost 6, with 3 bases in between. Germline lookup yields CDR1 SGHTA and CDR2 FQGNSA. The CDR3 protein is CASSYAGELFF. The DNA of the CDR3 is TGTGCCAGCAGCTACGCCGGGGAGCTGTTTTTT. The whole variable domain, remainder taken from reference TRBV7-2 and TRBJ2-2, is GAGVSQSPSNKVTEKGKDVELRCDPISGHTALYWYRQSLGQGLEFLIYFQGNSAPDKSGLPSDRFSAERTGGSVSTLTIQRTQQEDSAVYLCASSYAGELFFGEGSRLTVL.

This clonotype was seen more than once but under ten times. The chain employs TRBV29-1 and TRBJ2-3; D is uncertain. V was pared by 3 bases and J by 5 bases, with 15 bases between. CDR1 and CDR2 from the germline V gene are SQVTM and ANQGSEA. The CDR3 has 14 amino acids. In nucleotides, the CDR3 is TGCAGCGTTGATGAGTCTTTTCAACAAGATACGCAGTATTTT. Translation gives CSVDESFQQDTQYF.

This clonotype occurred many times. The genes are TRBV23-1 and TRBJ2-2; 11 nucleotides align to TRBD2. TRBV23-1 is given ORF status, its function remaining uncertain. The CDR3 sequence is 18 residues long. J lost 1 base, V lost 0 bases, and 4 bases had no gene match. CDR3 DNA sequence: TGCGCCAGCAGTCAATCTCGAGGGACTAGCGGGAACACCGGGGAGCTGTTTTTT. Translating it yields CASSQSRGTSGNTGELFF.

This clonotype has at least ten counts. The chain links TRBV12-3 or TRBV12-4 to TRBJ1-4; 10 bases fit TRBD1. CDR3 length: 13 amino acids. Unmatched junction bases numbered 6, after V lost 6 bases and J lost 11 bases. The CDR3 spells CASRTGTGAKLFF. The DNA for the CDR3 is TGTGCCAGCAGAACCGGGACAGGGGCGAAACTGTTTTTT.

This clonotype was seen ten or more times. This chain links TRBV6-2 or TRBV6-3 with TRBJ2-7; D is possibly TRBD1 or TRBD2 (5 bases each). Germline CDR1 is MNHEY and CDR2 is SVGEGT. This CDR3 is built from 12 residues. Trimming took 7 bases from V and 6 from J, leaving 13 bases between them. CDR3 sequence (DNA): TGTGCCAGCAAGAGAGGGACGCTCGAGCAGTACTTC. It encodes CASKRGTLEQYF.

In this sample, this clonotype turned up many times. J is TRBJ2-7 and V is TRBV6-2 or TRBV6-3, with 9 bases matching TRBD1. This CDR3 has 16 amino acids. The V and J ends lost 0 bases and 2 bases, in that order; junction bases with no gene match: 5. Germline-derived CDR1 and CDR2 are MNHEY and SVGEGT. This chain's CDR3 is CASSYSRDRGTYEQYF. CDR3 sequence (DNA): TGTGCCAGCAGTTACTCGAGAGACAGGGGGACCTACGAGCAGTACTTC.

This clonotype was found many times. The J gene is TRBJ1-5, the V gene TRBV6-2 or TRBV6-3; D unclear. The V gene's germline CDR1 is MNHEY and CDR2 SVGEGT. V shed 2 bases and J shed 7 bases, with 9 bases lying between them. The CDR3 has 13 residues. The CDR3 reads CASSYGVYQPQHF. The CDR3 nucleotides are TGTGCCAGCAGTTACGGGGTTTACCAGCCCCAGCATTTT.

The table lists this clonotype with many counts. V usage is TRBV5-4 and J usage is TRBJ2-1; 13 nucleotides line up with TRBD2. This CDR3 is 16 amino acids long. Germline CDR1 is SGHNT and CDR2 is YYREEE (reference sequence). V lost 4 bases, J lost 10 bases, and 11 bases stayed unmatched. This CDR3 is CASSPGTSGAPGEQFF. In DNA, the CDR3 is TGTGCCAGCAGCCCCGGGACTAGCGGGGCCCCCGGGGAGCAGTTCTTC.

This clonotype was recorded at least ten times. This chain links TRBV14 with TRBJ1-2; 9 positions agree with TRBD1. The length of the CDR3 is 15 residues. V trimming: 3 bases; J trimming: 4 bases; junction bases outside the gene matches: 6. Per germline, CDR1 SGHDN and CDR2 FVKESK. DNA for the CDR3: TGTGCCAGCAGCCAGGACAGGGGAGAGAGCTATGGCTACACCTTC. Translated, it gives CASSQDRGESYGYTF.

This clonotype was observed at least ten times. V gene TRBV7-8 combines with J gene TRBJ1-2; TRBD1 matches at 8 bases. The CDR3 is 12 residues long. Germline values: CDR1 SGHVS, CDR2 FQNEAQ. Germline trimming cut 5 bases from V and 7 bases from J; bases unmatched to any gene: 3. In DNA form, the CDR3 reads TGTGCCAGCAGCCCGGGACAGGTTGGCTACACCTTC. Protein product: CASSPGQVGYTF. Together with reference TRBV7-8 and TRBJ1-2, the CDR3 gives the full variable domain: GAGVSQSPRYKVAKRGQDVALRCDPISGHVSLFWYQQALGQGPEFLTYFQNEAQLDKSGLPSDRFFAERPEGSVSTLKIQRTQQEDSAVYLCASSPGQVGYTFGSGTRLTVV.

This clonotype has at least ten counts. The rearrangement links TRBV29-1 to TRBJ2-2, with unresolved D. Deletions cut 6 bases from V and 3 bases from J, with 11 bases between. Per the germline V gene, CDR1 is SQVTM and CDR2 is ANQGSEA. The CDR3 length is 13 residues. DNA of the CDR3: TGCAGCGTGGGCGGACGGCACACCGGGGAGCTGTTTTTT. It specifies CSVGGRHTGELFF.

The V gene is TRBV10-3, the J gene TRBJ1-5; D is uncertain. The CDR3 extends over 13 amino acids. CDR1 is ENHRY, CDR2 SYGVKD, per germline. Trimming removed 4 bases from V and 0 bases from J, with 4 bases in between. The CDR3 sequence is CAISANSNQPQHF. The CDR3 coding sequence is TGTGCCATCAGTGCAAATAGCAATCAGCCCCAGCATTTT.

This clonotype was seen repeatedly, ten times or more. V and J are TRBV7-2 and TRBJ2-1; possibly TRBD2 for D (5 bases). There are 15 residues in the CDR3. Trimming took 2 bases from V and 1 from J, leaving 9 bases between them. Germline assignment: CDR1 SGHTA and CDR2 FQGNSA. As DNA, the CDR3 is TGTGCCAGCAGCTTAAACGGGGATTCCTACAATGAGCAGTTCTTC. Translating gives CASSLNGDSYNEQFF.

Many counts were recorded for this clonotype. This chain uses TRBV18 with TRBJ2-1; D might be TRBD1 (6 bases). V lost 2 bases and J 5 bases, leaving 16 bases between the germline ends. This CDR3 is built from 16 residues. Germline CDR1 and CDR2: KGHSH and LQKENI. Here the CDR3 reads CASSPVLAGVNNEQFF. CDR3 in DNA: TGTGCCAGCTCACCAGTTCTTGCAGGGGTCAACAATGAGCAGTTCTTC.

This clonotype appeared many times. This chain links TRBV7-2 with TRBJ1-6; TRBD1 matches at 9 bases. Per the germline V gene, CDR1 is SGHTA and CDR2 is FQGNSA. V lost 6 bases and J lost 11; bases outside the gene matches: 11. There are 15 residues in the CDR3. CDR3 protein: CASRYLRDREPPLHF. The CDR3 DNA is TGTGCCAGCAGGTATCTTCGGGACAGGGAACCACCCCTCCACTTT.

This clonotype came up a few times. The chain joins TRBV30 to TRBJ1-4; TRBD1 agrees at 12 bases. The junction had 2 bases not matched to a gene; V was cut back by 3 bases and J by 3 bases. This CDR3 contains 15 residues. Germline-derived CDR1 and CDR2 are GTSNPN and SVGIG (reference sequence). The CDR3 spells CAWRGQGAPNEKLFF. CDR3 sequence (DNA): TGTGCCTGGAGGGGACAGGGGGCACCTAATGAAAAACTGTTTTTT.

This clonotype was observed at least ten times. The rearrangement uses TRBV19 and TRBJ1-5, with no clear D. The V end was cut by 1 base, the J end by 7 bases, with 14 bases between. Germline V gives CDR1 LNHDA, CDR2 SQIVND (reference sequence). CDR3 length: 15 amino acids. The CDR3 DNA follows: TGTGCCAGTAGTATAGTAACGGGAATGGGACAGCCCCAGCATTTT. The encoded protein is CASSIVTGMGQPQHF.

This clonotype has at least ten counts. This chain connects TRBV23-1 to TRBJ2-1; no reliable D call. TRBV23-1 is recorded as an ORF, its role being uncertain. This CDR3 is 16 amino acids long. Trimming shortened V by 2 bases and J by 2 bases, and 13 bases separated the two germline ends. CDR3 DNA sequence: TGCGCCAGCAGTCAAACCGAACCCAGACCCTACAATGAGCAGTTCTTC. Its translation is CASSQTEPRPYNEQFF.